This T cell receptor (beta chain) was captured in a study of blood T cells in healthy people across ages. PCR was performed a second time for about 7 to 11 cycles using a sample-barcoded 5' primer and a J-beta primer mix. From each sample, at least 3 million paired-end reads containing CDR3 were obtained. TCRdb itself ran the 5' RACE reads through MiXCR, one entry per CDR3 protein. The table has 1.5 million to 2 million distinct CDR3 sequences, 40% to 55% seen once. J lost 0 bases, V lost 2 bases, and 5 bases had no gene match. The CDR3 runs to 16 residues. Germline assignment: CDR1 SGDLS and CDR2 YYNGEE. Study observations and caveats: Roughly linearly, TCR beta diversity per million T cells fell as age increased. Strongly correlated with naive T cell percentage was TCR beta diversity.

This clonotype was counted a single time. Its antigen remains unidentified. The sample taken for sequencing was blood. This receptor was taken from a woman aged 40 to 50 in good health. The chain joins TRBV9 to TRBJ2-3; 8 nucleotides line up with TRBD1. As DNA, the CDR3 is TGTGCCAGCAGCGTCGACAGGGGCCCTAGCACAGATACGCAGTATTTT. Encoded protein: CASSVDRGPSTDTQYF.